The entry below describes one TCR beta chain. The sample originates from a study of cytomegalovirus exposure and HLA in healthy donors. The CDR3 sequence is 14 residues long. In germline, CDR1 is MNHEY, CDR2 SMNVEV (reference sequence). V gave up 5 bases and J gave up 3 bases; unmatched junction bases: 3. The PCR used 60 Vbeta and 13 Jbeta primers. Original methodology: Around 9.9 million shared chains were among the about 80 million unique TCR beta chains that a later analysis counted. Only in-frame clones appear in the TCRdb table, and some are missing; sequencing was by immunoSEQ multiplex PCR. V and J calls and clone size are those listed in that table; D and trimming were worked out from the DNA. The table includes some 120,000 clones, 65% to 90% detected once.

The origin of this receptor is a woman aged 40 to 50 in good health and CMV-seronegative. The sequenced sample consisted of PBMCs. The rearrangement joins TRBV27 to TRBJ1-1; TRBD1 matches 10 bases. The CDR3 region is CASSRGQGHTEAFF. The DNA for the CDR3 is TGTGCCAGCAGTCGGGGACAGGGGCACACTGAAGCTTTCTTT.